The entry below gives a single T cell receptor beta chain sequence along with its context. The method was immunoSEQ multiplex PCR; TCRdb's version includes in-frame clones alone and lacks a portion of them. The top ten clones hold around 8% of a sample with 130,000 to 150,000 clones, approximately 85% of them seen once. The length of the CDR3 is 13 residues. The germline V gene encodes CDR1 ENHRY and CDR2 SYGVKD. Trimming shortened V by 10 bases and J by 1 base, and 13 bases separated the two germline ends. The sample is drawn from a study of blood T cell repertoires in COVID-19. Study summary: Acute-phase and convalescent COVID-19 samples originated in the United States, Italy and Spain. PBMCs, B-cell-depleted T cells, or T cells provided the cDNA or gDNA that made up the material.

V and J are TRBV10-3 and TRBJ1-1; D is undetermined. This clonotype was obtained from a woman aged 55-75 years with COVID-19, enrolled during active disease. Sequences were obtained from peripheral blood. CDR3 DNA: TGTGCCACAAAACAGAGCCCGAACACTGAAGCTTTCTTT. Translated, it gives CATKQSPNTEAFF.